These 32 T cell receptor beta chains were all obtained from the same sample, sequenced in a study of blood T cell repertoires in COVID-19. The assay was immunoSEQ multiplex PCR, and TCRdb's table has in-frame clones only and misses some. The table shows hundreds of thousands of clones, with roughly 90% occurring only once. Sequenced: peripheral blood. The receptors derive from a woman aged 40 to 50 with COVID-19, enrolled during active disease.

The chain joins TRBV7-9 to TRBJ1-1; D is undetermined. With 1 base removed from V and 5 bases from J, the gap between germline ends came to 14 bases. This CDR3 comprises 15 residues. Germline values: CDR1 SEHNR, CDR2 FQNEAQ (reference sequence). The chain's CDR3 is CASSLGAGKWTEAFF. The CDR3 region has the DNA TGTGCCAGCAGCTTAGGAGCCGGGAAGTGGACTGAAGCTTTCTTT.

The chain has TRBV27 and TRBJ2-7; weak D call: TRBD1 (6 bases). V lost 3 bases and J 3 bases, leaving 21 bases between the germline ends. The CDR3 totals 17 residues. Germline loops: CDR1 MNHEY, CDR2 SMNVEV (reference sequence). The CDR3 region is CASSFNQGSGRHYEQYF. The CDR3 region has the DNA TGTGCCAGCAGTTTCAATCAGGGGTCAGGCCGGCACTACGAGCAGTACTTC.

CDR3 region: CASSYSPGQGYSTQYF. CDR3 nucleotide sequence: TGTGCCAGCAGTTACTCGCCGGGACAGGGATATTCTACGCAGTATTTT. The chain links TRBV6-6 to TRBJ2-3; 9 bases line up with TRBD1. Germline V gene lookup returns CDR1 MNHNY and CDR2 SVGAGI (reference sequence). This CDR3 is 16 amino acids long. Trimming cost V 0 bases and J 8 bases; bases outside gene matches: 9.

This clone was counted once. V and J are TRBV4-2 and TRBJ1-2; the D gene is possibly TRBD1 (6 bases). This CDR3 spans 16 amino acids. V was pared by 5 bases and J by 8 bases, with 24 bases between. Germline V gives CDR1 LGHNA, CDR2 YNFKEQ. The CDR3 region is CASSLSERGASNGYTF. CDR3 DNA: TGTGCCAGCAGCTTAAGTGAGCGGGGGGCGAGCAACGGCTACACCTTC.

The chain carries TRBV19 and TRBJ2-1; 8 nucleotides align to TRBD2. The germline V gene encodes CDR1 LNHDA and CDR2 SQIVND (reference sequence). The CDR3 loop spans 15 amino acids. The ends lost 8 bases at V and 0 bases at J; junction bases unmatched: 6. For the CDR3, the DNA is TGTGCCAGTGGCGGGAGGCTAAGCTCCTACAATGAGCAGTTCTTC. It is translated as CASGGRLSSYNEQFF.

V and J are TRBV5-4 and TRBJ2-3; the match to TRBD1 covers 10 bases. The V gene's germline CDR1 is SGHNT and CDR2 YYREEE (reference sequence). J gave up 2 bases and V 0 bases, and 6 bases lay outside the gene matches. The CDR3 is 17 amino acids. The CDR3 protein is CASSLGGGTGATDTQYF. CDR3 coding DNA: TGTGCCAGCAGCTTGGGAGGCGGGACAGGGGCCACAGATACGCAGTATTTT. Using reference TRBV5-4 and TRBJ2-3 for the parts outside the CDR3, the full variable domain is ETGVTQSPTHLIKTRGQQVTLRCSSQSGHNTVSWYQQALGQGPQFIFQYYREEENGRGNFPPRFSGLQFPNYSSELNVNALELDDSALYLCASSLGGGTGATDTQYFGPGTRLTVL.

The V call is TRBV6-5, the J call TRBJ1-2; no reliable D call. Trimming removed 4 bases at V and 6 bases at J, with 12 bases between. The CDR3 has 13 residues. CDR1 is MNHEY, CDR2 SVGAGI, per germline. The CDR3 DNA reads as TGTGCCAGCAGTTCCAGAGTCCGGGATGGCTACACCTTC. Its translation: CASSSRVRDGYTF.

This chain links TRBV28 with TRBJ1-1; weak D call: TRBD1 (6 bases). The CDR3 consists of 15 residues. With 6 bases removed from V and 0 bases from J, the gap between germline ends came to 14 bases. The germline V gene encodes CDR1 MDHEN and CDR2 SYDVKM. Here the CDR3 DNA reads TGTGCCAGCAGACAGGGTGGCTTCATGAACACTGAAGCTTTCTTT. Amino acids: CASRQGGFMNTEAFF.

This clone was seen just once. The CDR3 DNA reads as TGCAGTGCTAGTACGGGAGGGGGGAATGAGCAGTTCTTC. This gives the protein CSASTGGGNEQFF. This sequence joins TRBV20-1 and TRBJ2-1, with 8 bases that match TRBD2. There are 13 residues in the CDR3. Germline V gene lookup returns CDR1 DFQATT and CDR2 SNEGSKA (reference sequence). V was clipped by 3 bases and J by 7 bases; unmatched bases: 5.

V usage is TRBV5-6 and J usage is TRBJ1-2; the match to TRBD1 covers 7 bases. After removal of 4 bases from V and 6 bases from J, the junction contained 6 bases not matched to a gene. CDR1 is SGHDT and CDR2 is YYEEEE in the germline V gene. The CDR3 spans 13 residues. CDR3 residues: CASSTGQVHGYTF. The CDR3 region has the DNA TGTGCCAGCAGCACTGGACAGGTGCATGGCTACACCTTC.

The chain employs TRBV7-2 and TRBJ2-1; 10 bases map to TRBD1. V lost 6 bases, J lost 5 bases, and 13 bases stayed unmatched. The CDR3 spans 17 residues. CDR1 and CDR2 (germline): SGHTA, FQGNSA. CDR3 region: CASSYRQGAPTHNEQFF. The CDR3 DNA is TGTGCCAGCAGTTATCGACAGGGGGCGCCCACCCACAATGAGCAGTTCTTC.

The chain uses TRBV4-1 and TRBJ2-6; TRBD2 might be the D (5 bases). Germline V gene data show CDR1 as MGHRA and CDR2 as YSYEKL. The ends were cut back, 4 bases at V and 2 bases at J, with 15 bases in the middle. The CDR3 extends over 17 amino acids. CDR3 DNA: TGCGCCAGCAGCCCGGGGAACCGGGGTCCTGGGGCCAACGTCCTGACTTTC. This gives the protein CASSPGNRGPGANVLTF.

The chain couples TRBV24-1 to TRBJ2-6, with 7 bases fitting TRBD1. J gave up 2 bases and V 4 bases, and 16 bases lay outside the gene matches. The length of the CDR3 is 20 residues. Looked up from germline, CDR1 is KGHDR and CDR2 is SFDVKD. The CDR3 DNA follows: TGTGCCACCAGTGACCAACGACAGGGCGTTGGAGTAGCTGGGGCCAACGTCCTGACTTTC. It codes for CATSDQRQGVGVAGANVLTF.

The chain has TRBV10-3 and TRBJ2-1; weak D call: TRBD1 (6 bases). This CDR3 is 13 amino acids long. The V gene lost 8 bases and the J gene lost 9 bases, with 17 bases spanning the gap. Germline CDR1 is ENHRY and CDR2 is SYGVKD. This CDR3 reads CAIGVQQGSEQFF. In nucleotides, the CDR3 is TGTGCCATCGGGGTTCAACAGGGAAGTGAGCAGTTCTTC.

The genes are TRBV19 and TRBJ2-7; 8 bases are a match to TRBD1. V shed 10 bases and J 2 bases; nucleotides not matched to a gene: 7. The CDR3 covers 13 residues. Germline V CDR1 and CDR2: LNHDA, SQIVND (reference sequence). The CDR3 spells CATWGTGPYEQYF. DNA for the CDR3: TGTGCCACCTGGGGGACAGGTCCCTACGAGCAGTACTTC.

CDR3 nucleotide sequence: TGTGCCAGCAAGACAGGGGGCGTCGCTGAAGCTTTCTTT. Amino acids: CASKTGGVAEAFF. The chain is built from TRBV28 and TRBJ1-1; 10 bases are a match to TRBD1. CDR3 length: 13 residues. Germline trimming cut 7 bases from V and 6 bases from J; bases unmatched to any gene: 5. Germline CDR1 reads MDHEN; CDR2 reads SYDVKM.

This chain uses TRBV28 with TRBJ1-2, with 7 bases that match TRBD1. The CDR3 length is 17 residues. Per the germline V gene, CDR1 is MDHEN and CDR2 is SYDVKM. Trimming cost V 5 bases and J 0 bases; bases outside gene matches: 12. The CDR3 is CASSLSTGPLANYGYTF. The CDR3 DNA sequence: TGTGCCAGCAGTCTTTCGACAGGGCCTTTAGCTAACTATGGCTACACCTTC.

The V and J genes are TRBV5-1 and TRBJ2-3, with 10 nucleotides matching TRBD2. CDR3 length: 14 amino acids. V trimming: 1 base; J trimming: 9 bases; junction bases outside the gene matches: 5. Germline CDR1 and CDR2: SGHRS and YFSETQ. In nucleotides, the CDR3 is TGCGCCAGCAGCTTGACTAGCGGGGAGGGGACGCAGTATTTT. This gives the protein CASSLTSGEGTQYF. The variable domain in full, completed from reference TRBV5-1 and TRBJ2-3, reads KAGVTQTPRYLIKTRGQQVTLSCSPISGHRSVSWYQQTPGQGLQFLFEYFSETQRNKGNFPGRFSGRQFSNSRSEMNVSTLELGDSALYLCASSLTSGEGTQYFGPGTRLTVL.

The chain combines TRBV6-1 with TRBJ2-7, with TRBD2 identical over 10 bases. This CDR3 has 15 amino acids. Trimming at V came to 1 base and at J to 7 bases, leaving 7 bases not matched to a gene. Germline CDR1 and CDR2: MNHNS and SASEGT. As DNA, the CDR3 is TGTGCCAGCAGTGAAGAAGCTAGCGGGAGCGGAGAGCAGTACTTC. It codes for CASSEEASGSGEQYF.

The rearrangement uses TRBV29-1 and TRBJ2-5; possibly TRBD1 for D (5 bases). Germline CDR1 and CDR2: SQVTM and ANQGSEA. The V and J ends lost 7 bases and 4 bases respectively, with 13 bases between them. The CDR3 is 12 residues long. The CDR3 here is CSAQGGGETQYF. The CDR3 nucleotides read TGCAGCGCTCAGGGTGGTGGAGAGACCCAGTACTTC.

This chain joins TRBV18 and TRBJ2-1; 7 bases match TRBD2. Trimming took 4 bases from V and 1 from J; bases not matched to a gene: 7. The CDR3 covers 16 residues. CDR1 is KGHSH and CDR2 is LQKENI in the germline V gene. Here the CDR3 DNA reads TGTGCCAGCTCACAGGGAGGGTTTCGTTCCTACAATGAGCAGTTCTTC. Residues: CASSQGGFRSYNEQFF.

The gene calls are TRBV28 and TRBJ2-3; 8 bases line up with TRBD2. Germline CDR1 reads MDHEN; CDR2 reads SYDVKM. V shed 4 bases, J shed 3 bases, and the junction held 6 bases outside the gene matches. This CDR3 contains 15 residues. Here the CDR3 reads CASSSGGGTTDTQYF. The CDR3 nucleotides are TGTGCCAGCAGTTCCGGCGGGGGGACTACAGATACGCAGTATTTT.

About this clone: This sample includes further DNA sequences coding for the same CDR3. V gene TRBV7-2 combines with J gene TRBJ1-5; D is unresolved. Germline-derived CDR1 and CDR2 are SGHTA and FQGNSA. With 1 base removed from V and 0 bases from J, the gap between germline ends came to 7 bases. CDR3 length: 15 residues. CDR3 sequence reads: CASSLGRYSNQPQHF. The CDR3 DNA reads as TGTGCCAGCAGCTTAGGGCGGTATAGCAATCAGCCCCAGCATTTT.

The chain couples TRBV6-6 to TRBJ2-7; D uncertain. Germline V gives CDR1 MNHNY, CDR2 SVGAGI (reference sequence). Trimming removed 6 bases from V and 0 bases from J, with 6 bases in between. The CDR3 extends over 12 amino acids. Written as DNA, the CDR3 is TGTGCCAGCAGACAGAGCTCCTACGAGCAGTACTTC. Residues: CASRQSSYEQYF.

The CDR3 reads CASSPEGLNTEAFF. The CDR3 region has the DNA TGTGCCAGCAGCCCGGAGGGTCTTAACACTGAAGCTTTCTTT. The chain has TRBV5-4 and TRBJ1-1; D call uncertain. The CDR3 runs 14 residues. The germline CDR1 and CDR2 sequences are SGHNT and YYREEE (reference sequence). V lost 4 bases to trimming and J lost 2 bases, with 12 bases between them.

The J gene is TRBJ2-3, the V gene TRBV7-3; D unresolved. Trimming left V 5 bases short and J 0 bases short, with 9 bases between. Germline CDR1 and CDR2: SGHTA and FQGTGA. The CDR3 is made up of 14 amino acids. CDR3 loop: CASSRFPSTDTQYF. CDR3 nucleotides: TGTGCCAGCAGCCGTTTTCCTAGCACAGATACGCAGTATTTT.

V is TRBV2 and J is TRBJ2-3, with D hard to call. This CDR3 comprises 11 residues. Germline loops: CDR1 SNHLY, CDR2 FYNNEI. V was trimmed by 7 bases and J by 7 bases, leaving 9 bases between them. The CDR3 sequence is CASIWRYTQYF. The CDR3 DNA reads TGTGCCAGCATTTGGAGATATACGCAGTATTTT.

This clone was found once. This chain uses TRBV5-6 with TRBJ2-7, with 12 bases fitting TRBD1. V was clipped by 4 bases and J by 5 bases; unmatched bases: 4. CDR1 and CDR2 (germline): SGHDT, YYEEEE. The CDR3 consists of 14 residues. CDR3: CASSPGTGGDEQYF. CDR3 nucleotides: TGTGCCAGCAGCCCCGGGACAGGGGGCGACGAGCAGTACTTC.

The rearrangement links TRBV7-2 to TRBJ1-5, with a tentative D call TRBD1 (6 bases). The CDR3 consists of 16 residues. Germline-derived CDR1 and CDR2 are SGHTA and FQGNSA. Trimming pared 3 bases from V and 0 bases from J, leaving 12 bases between. The CDR3 sequence is CASSLWDIHSNQPQHF. The CDR3 region has the DNA TGTGCCAGCAGCTTGTGGGACATACATAGCAATCAGCCCCAGCATTTT.

The V call is TRBV30, the J call TRBJ1-6; D call uncertain. CDR1 is GTSNPN and CDR2 is SVGIG in the germline V gene (reference sequence). The CDR3 is made up of 15 amino acids. Trimming pared 0 bases from V and 5 bases from J, leaving 11 bases between. The DNA of the CDR3 is TGTGCCTGGAGTGTACTGGTGAGGAATAATTCACCCCTCCACTTT. This sequence encodes CAWSVLVRNNSPLHF.

The J gene is TRBJ2-1, the V gene TRBV7-2; TRBD2 matches 11 bases. Germline loops: CDR1 SGHTA, CDR2 FQGNSA. V lost 4 bases and J lost 6; bases outside the gene matches: 11. The CDR3 loop spans 17 amino acids. In nucleotides, the CDR3 is TGTGCCAGCAGCTCACCCTGGGGACTAGCGGTCCTCAATGAGCAGTTCTTC. Amino acids: CASSSPWGLAVLNEQFF. Looking up the rest from reference TRBV7-2 and TRBJ2-1 gives the full variable domain: GAGVSQSPSNKVTEKGKDVELRCDPISGHTALYWYRQSLGQGLEFLIYFQGNSAPDKSGLPSDRFSAERTGGSVSTLTIQRTQQEDSAVYLCASSSPWGLAVLNEQFFGPGTRLTVL.

J is TRBJ1-1 and V is TRBV6-5, with TRBD1 identical over 8 bases. J lost 4 bases, V lost 2 bases, and 6 bases had no gene match. Germline CDR1 MNHEY, CDR2 SVGAGI. The CDR3 contains 15 residues. The CDR3 region is CASSYPTGGITEAFF. The CDR3 DNA sequence: TGTGCCAGCAGTTACCCAACAGGGGGGATCACTGAAGCTTTCTTT.